These 21 T cell receptor beta chains originate from one sample sequenced in a study of blood T cell repertoires in COVID-19 (dated by TCRdb to about 2020). The method was the immunoSEQ multiplex PCR assay. Sourced from immuneACCESS, this table was stored by TCRdb with only in-frame sequences that have V and J called. A share of the clones is absent; for the studies checked, an unresolved V gene accounts for under half, and the remainder has no known explanation. The sample data list roughly 280,000 clones, and 75% to 95% of these were observed just once. 2.8% of the sample goes to the ten largest clones. Sequencing was performed on PBMCs or T cells enriched from blood (not recorded which). These receptors all stem from a man aged 40-50 years who had been exposed to COVID-19.

This clone was seen a single time. The rearrangement joins TRBV3-1 (or the pseudogene TRBV3-2) to TRBJ2-7; weak D call: TRBD1 (6 bases). Germline lookup yields CDR1 LGHDT and CDR2 YNNKEL (reference sequence). V was clipped by 0 bases and J by 4 bases, with 10 bases between them. CDR3 length equals 14 residues. The CDR3 here is CASSQDQGLYEQYF. Written as DNA, the CDR3 is TGTGCCAGCAGCCAAGATCAGGGGTTGTACGAGCAGTACTTC.

The CDR3 DNA sequence: TGTGCCAGCAGCTCGACAGCCTCCCAAGAGACCCAGTACTTC. Amino acids: CASSSTASQETQYF. The V and J genes are TRBV5-4 and TRBJ2-5; a possible D gene is TRBD1 (5 bases). V lost 3 bases to trimming and J lost 1 base, with 10 bases between them. CDR3 length: 14 residues. The germline CDR1 and CDR2 sequences are SGHNT and YYREEE (reference sequence).

This clone occurred a few times. Other nucleotide sequences from this sample produce the same CDR3. This chain connects TRBV19 to TRBJ2-7, with 10 nucleotides matching TRBD1. J gave up 7 bases and V 9 bases, and 6 bases lay outside the gene matches. Per the germline V gene, CDR1 is LNHDA and CDR2 is SQIVND (reference sequence). The CDR3 is 12 amino acids. The CDR3 coding sequence is TGTGCCAGCCGGGACAGGGGAGAAGAGCAGTACTTC. This sequence encodes CASRDRGEEQYF.

This chain connects TRBV27 to TRBJ1-6; 10 bases agree with TRBD1. The CDR3 is 15 amino acids. J was trimmed by 7 bases and V by 4 bases; bases with no gene match: 4. Germline V gene sequence: CDR1 MNHEY, CDR2 SMNVEV (reference sequence). The DNA of the CDR3 is TGTGCCAGCAGTTCCACGACAGGGGGCAATTCACCCCTCCACTTT. Translation gives CASSSTTGGNSPLHF.

The chain links TRBV3-1 (or the pseudogene TRBV3-2) to TRBJ2-5, with D tentatively TRBD2 (6 bases). The CDR3 runs 16 residues. Germline CDR1 and CDR2: LGHDT and YNNKEL (reference sequence). Trimming took off 0 bases at V and 4 bases at J, with 15 bases between the two ends. As DNA, the CDR3 is TGTGCCAGCAGCCAAGACCCACCGGGAGTAGCAGAGACCCAGTACTTC. This codes for CASSQDPPGVAETQYF.

The chain is built from TRBV19 and TRBJ2-2; no definite D call. The germline V gene encodes CDR1 LNHDA and CDR2 SQIVND (reference sequence). The CDR3 consists of 15 residues. Trimming took 5 bases from V and 1 from J, leaving 11 bases between them. CDR3 region: CASSPKTRNTGELFF. The CDR3 DNA reads as TGTGCCAGTAGTCCAAAGACACGGAACACCGGGGAGCTGTTTTTT.

This chain uses TRBV18 with TRBJ2-7; D is perhaps TRBD2 (6 bases). CDR1 is KGHSH and CDR2 is LQKENI in the germline V gene. The CDR3 covers 16 residues. V was shortened by 0 bases and J by 4 bases, with 16 bases between the two germline ends. CDR3 bases: TGTGCCAGCTCACCACCAGGGGAGGTATCGAAGTACGAGCAGTACTTC. It yields the protein CASSPPGEVSKYEQYF.

V usage is TRBV28 and J usage is TRBJ2-2; 8 bases match TRBD2. Germline V gene data show CDR1 as MDHEN and CDR2 as SYDVKM. V was clipped by 6 bases and J by 3 bases; unmatched bases: 18. The CDR3 length is 19 residues. This CDR3 is CASSPPFRSGSRDTGELFF. In DNA form, the CDR3 reads TGTGCCAGCAGCCCCCCGTTCCGGAGCGGGAGTAGGGACACCGGGGAGCTGTTTTTT.

The gene calls are TRBV11-3 and TRBJ2-7; 8 bases are a match to TRBD2. The junction had 6 bases not matched to a gene; V was cut back by 3 bases and J by 2 bases. Germline V lookup: CDR1 SGHNT, CDR2 YENEEA. The CDR3 runs 15 residues. The CDR3 nucleotides are TGTGCCAGCAGCTTGCCGTTAGCGGGGACCTACGAGCAGTACTTC. It codes for CASSLPLAGTYEQYF. Using reference TRBV11-3 and TRBJ2-7 for the parts outside the CDR3, the full variable domain is EAGVVQSPRYKIIEKKQPVAFWCNPISGHNTLYWYLQNLGQGPELLIRYENEEAVDDSQLPKDRFSAERLKGVDSTLKIQPAELGDSAVYLCASSLPLAGTYEQYFGPGTRLTVT.

The gene calls are TRBV19 and TRBJ1-6; D perhaps matches TRBD1 (6 bases). Deletions cut 7 bases from V and 13 bases from J, with 23 bases between. Per germline, CDR1 LNHDA and CDR2 SQIVND (reference sequence). CDR3 length: 15 amino acids. CDR3 protein: CASTPTRDTMHPLHF. CDR3 DNA sequence: TGTGCCAGTACCCCAACTCGGGACACGATGCATCCCCTCCACTTT.

The chain couples TRBV27 to TRBJ1-5; a possible D gene is TRBD1 (5 bases). The V and J ends lost 4 bases and 6 bases respectively, with 10 bases between them. Germline V CDR1 and CDR2: MNHEY, SMNVEV (reference sequence). This CDR3 has 13 residues. The DNA for the CDR3 is TGTGCCAGCAGTTATTTCCAGGGTCAGCCCCAGCATTTT. This codes for CASSYFQGQPQHF.

The chain employs TRBV27 and TRBJ1-2; 12 nucleotides agree with TRBD1. V shed 2 bases, J shed 6 bases, and the junction held 4 bases outside the gene matches. The CDR3 loop spans 15 amino acids. Germline lookup yields CDR1 MNHEY and CDR2 SMNVEV (reference sequence). The DNA of the CDR3 is TGTGCCAGCAGTTTAGGGACAGGGGGCGCGGATGGCTACACCTTC. Protein product: CASSLGTGGADGYTF.

The chain employs TRBV2 and TRBJ2-2, with 7 bases that match TRBD1. The CDR3 runs 15 residues. The V gene end was trimmed by 5 bases and the J gene end by 0 bases; junction bases not matched to a gene: 3. CDR1 is SNHLY and CDR2 is FYNNEI in the germline V gene. CDR3 in DNA: TGTGCCAGCAGTCCCGACAGGGCGAACACCGGGGAGCTGTTTTTT. Translation: CASSPDRANTGELFF.

The J gene is TRBJ1-2, the V gene TRBV7-2, with unresolved D. CDR1 SGHTA and CDR2 FQGNSA come from the germline V gene. Trimming shortened V by 5 bases and J by 4 bases, and 17 bases separated the two germline ends. CDR3 size: 15 residues. The CDR3 region is CASSPLLNSLYGYTF. As DNA, the CDR3 is TGTGCCAGCAGCCCCCTCCTAAACAGTCTCTATGGCTACACCTTC.

V gene TRBV5-5 combines with J gene TRBJ2-7, with D possibly matching TRBD1 (6 bases). The V and J ends lost 4 bases and 0 bases respectively, with 11 bases between them. The germline V gene encodes CDR1 SGHKS and CDR2 YYEKEE (reference sequence). This CDR3 contains 14 residues. As DNA, the CDR3 is TGTGCCAGCAGCCCTCCGGGACACTCCTACGAGCAGTACTTC. Its translation is CASSPPGHSYEQYF.

J is TRBJ1-2 and V is TRBV5-5, with D unclear. CDR1 and CDR2 from the germline V gene are SGHKS and YYEKEE (reference sequence). The CDR3 sequence is 13 residues long. Trimming removed 2 bases at V and 10 bases at J, with 15 bases between. DNA for the CDR3: TGTGCCAGCAGCTTCAGATCTGGTTCGTACTACACCTTC. This gives the protein CASSFRSGSYYTF.

The chain has TRBV5-6 and TRBJ1-5, with a weak D call TRBD1 (5 bases). The V and J ends lost 4 bases and 1 base respectively, with 15 bases between them. The V gene's germline CDR1 is SGHDT and CDR2 YYEEEE. The CDR3 spans 16 residues. The CDR3, as DNA: TGTGCCAGCAGCCGTGGGCAGGGTGTGAGCAATCAGCCCCAGCATTTT. Amino acid sequence: CASSRGQGVSNQPQHF.

This chain links TRBV28 with TRBJ2-1; TRBD2 agrees at 8 bases. The ends lost 6 bases at V and 5 bases at J; junction bases unmatched: 9. The CDR3 has 15 amino acids. The V gene's germline CDR1 is MDHEN and CDR2 SYDVKM. The CDR3 here is CASSRLALINNEQFF. CDR3 coding DNA: TGTGCCAGCAGCCGACTAGCGCTCATCAACAATGAGCAGTTCTTC.

V gene TRBV21-1 combines with J gene TRBJ2-2; whether TRBD2, the table's D call, matches the DNA was not checked. TRBV21-1 is marked as a pseudogene. CDR3 size: 14 residues. CDR3 sequence reads: CASSKEAGTGELFF. The CDR3 nucleotides read TGTGCCAGCAGCAAAGAAGCGGGCACCGGGGAGCTGTTTTTT.

V is TRBV2 and J is TRBJ1-5, with TRBD1 matching over 7 bases. Germline-derived CDR1 and CDR2 are SNHLY and FYNNEI. The CDR3 has 16 amino acids. The V segment lost 2 bases and the J segment 2 bases; nucleotides outside the gene matches: 6. The CDR3 DNA follows: TGTGCCAGCAGTGAACAAAGACAGGGACGCAATCAGCCCCAGCATTTT. It translates to CASSEQRQGRNQPQHF.

The CDR3 here is CASSFGLSSNEQFF. The CDR3, as DNA: TGTGCCAGCAGCTTCGGACTGTCTTCCAATGAGCAGTTCTTC. The chain couples TRBV9 to TRBJ2-1; D is possibly TRBD2 (5 bases). V was clipped by 4 bases and J by 6 bases, with 14 bases between them. The length of the CDR3 is 14 residues. The germline gives CDR1 SGDLS, CDR2 YYNGEE. Full variable domain (outside the CDR3, taken from reference TRBV9 and TRBJ2-1): DSGVTQTPKHLITATGQRVTLRCSPRSGDLSVYWYQQSLDQGLQFLIQYYNGEERAKGNILERFSAQQFPDLHSELNLSSLELGDSALYFCASSFGLSSNEQFFGPGTRLTVL.